This passage covers 15 T cell receptor beta chains from one sample sequenced in a study of shared clonotypes between healthy human individuals. The protocol was immunoSEQ multiplex PCR, while the TCRdb copy is restricted to in-frame clones and leaves out a portion. The table lists about 95,000 clones, about 68% of them singletons. Sequencing was done on a sample of memory CD8+ T cells sorted from blood. The subset is: CD45RO+ cells pooled with CCR7-negative TemRA cells. All receptors derive from a man between 25 and 39 years old in good health.

On this clone itself: A read error may explain this, as a much larger clone is one base away. Other DNA sequences of this sample code for an identical CDR3. The rearrangement uses TRBV6-4 and TRBJ2-6, with D unclear. This CDR3 comprises 15 residues. V lost 5 bases and J lost 4, with 12 bases in between. Germline V gene lookup returns CDR1 MRHNA and CDR2 SNTAGT. The CDR3 DNA sequence: TGTGCCAGCAGTTACAAGAACTCCGGGGCCAACGTCCTGACTTTC. It is translated as CASSYKNSGANVLTF.

This clone ranks as large. The sample carries other DNA sequences with the same CDR3. The rearrangement uses TRBV6-5 and TRBJ2-4; D is uncertain. Germline V CDR1 and CDR2: MNHEY, SVGAGI. Trimming removed 0 bases from V and 1 base from J, with 7 bases in between. The CDR3 is 15 residues long. In DNA, the CDR3 is TGTGCCAGCAGTTACTCGACTGGGGCCAAAAACATTCAGTACTTC. This sequence encodes CASSYSTGAKNIQYF.

The chain is built from TRBV6-1 and TRBJ2-7; D perhaps matches TRBD1 (6 bases). The V end was cut by 6 bases, the J end by 2 bases, with 17 bases between. This CDR3 has 15 residues. Per the germline V gene, CDR1 is MNHNS and CDR2 is SASEGT. CDR3 residues: CASSQYREQTYEQYF. The DNA for the CDR3 is TGTGCCAGCAGCCAGTACAGGGAACAAACCTACGAGCAGTACTTC.

The chain couples TRBV11-3 to TRBJ2-7; TRBD2 matches 10 bases. Trimming took 2 bases from V and 7 from J; bases not matched to a gene: 11. The germline CDR1 and CDR2 sequences are SGHNT and YENEEA. The CDR3 runs to 16 residues. CDR3 region: CASSLREASGSGEQYF. CDR3 DNA sequence: TGTGCCAGCAGCTTACGGGAGGCTAGCGGGAGTGGAGAGCAGTACTTC.

The gene calls are TRBV9 and TRBJ1-6, with TRBD1 as a possible D gene (5 bases). CDR1 is SGDLS, CDR2 YYNGEE, per germline. Trimming pared 5 bases from V and 9 bases from J, leaving 18 bases between. This CDR3 spans 15 amino acids. The CDR3 DNA sequence: TGTGCCAGCAGTGTCTTTGGGGGTATAGGTTCACCCCTCCACTTT. Residues: CASSVFGGIGSPLHF.

The CDR3 loop reads CASKRGAVGQPQHF. The CDR3 DNA follows: TGCGCCAGCAAGCGGGGGGCGGTGGGTCAGCCCCAGCATTTT. V is TRBV10-1 and J is TRBJ1-5; D may be TRBD1 (6 bases). V was trimmed by 7 bases and J by 6 bases, leaving 16 bases between them. Germline V gene lookup returns CDR1 WNHNN and CDR2 SYGVQD (reference sequence). The CDR3 is 14 residues long.

This clone was detected once. For the CDR3, the DNA is TGTGCCAGCACCAGGGGCGGCACAGATACGCAGTATTTT. Protein sequence: CASTRGGTDTQYF. This chain uses TRBV27 with TRBJ2-3, with a tentative D call TRBD1 (6 bases). Between the trimmed V and J ends, which lost 7 bases and 1 base, there was a span of 9 bases. Germline CDR1 and CDR2: MNHEY and SMNVEV (reference sequence). The CDR3 runs 13 residues.

The rearrangement uses TRBV5-4 and TRBJ2-3; D is tentatively TRBD1 or TRBD2 (5 bases each). Trimming took 7 bases from V and 4 from J, leaving 10 bases between them. The CDR3 totals 12 residues. CDR1 and CDR2 from the germline V gene are SGHNT and YYREEE (reference sequence). The CDR3 reads CASGTEADTQYF. As DNA, the CDR3 is TGTGCCAGCGGGACGGAAGCAGATACGCAGTATTTT.

This rearrangement joins TRBV5-1 to TRBJ1-1; TRBD1 matches at 7 bases. The germline V gene encodes CDR1 SGHRS and CDR2 YFSETQ. Trimming at V came to 3 bases and at J to 11 bases, leaving 13 bases not matched to a gene. The CDR3 loop spans 14 amino acids. The CDR3 loop reads CASSSGQLDGRAFF. CDR3 nucleotides: TGCGCCAGCAGCTCGGGACAGCTCGATGGGAGGGCTTTCTTT.

V and J are TRBV25-1 and TRBJ2-2; D may be TRBD2 (5 bases). The CDR3 is made up of 14 amino acids. Germline values: CDR1 MGHDK, CDR2 SYGVNS. The V end lost 2 bases, the J end lost 6 bases, and 10 bases lay between the germline ends. CDR3 protein: CASSEGSEAGELFF. The CDR3 coding sequence is TGTGCCAGCAGTGAAGGGAGTGAGGCCGGGGAGCTGTTTTTT.

CDR3: CSVGAGVDTGELFF. The CDR3 nucleotides read TGCAGCGTTGGGGCAGGAGTAGACACCGGGGAGCTGTTTTTT. The chain combines TRBV29-1 with TRBJ2-2; D is unclear. The V end lost 4 bases, the J end lost 3 bases, and 12 bases lay between the germline ends. The CDR3 contains 14 residues. Germline V lookup: CDR1 SQVTM, CDR2 ANQGSEA.

This clone was counted between two and nine times. The chain recombines TRBV11-2 with TRBJ2-1; D is unresolved. Germline V gene data show CDR1 as SGHAT and CDR2 as FQNNGV. Trimming removed 4 bases at V and 8 bases at J, with 12 bases between. The CDR3 has 13 residues. CDR3 loop: CASSSWDGDEQFF. The CDR3 nucleotides are TGTGCCAGCAGCTCATGGGATGGGGATGAGCAGTTCTTC.

J is TRBJ2-7 and V is TRBV5-6; 7 nucleotides agree with TRBD1. Germline CDR1 is SGHDT and CDR2 is YYEEEE. Germline trimming cut 4 bases from V and 3 bases from J; bases unmatched to any gene: 13. CDR3 length: 16 amino acids. The chain's CDR3 is CASSPIGDRNYYEQYF. The CDR3 DNA reads TGTGCCAGCAGCCCGATCGGGGACAGAAACTACTACGAGCAGTACTTC.

The chain links TRBV25-1 to TRBJ2-7, with 7 nucleotides matching TRBD1. The CDR3 contains 15 residues. Trimming at V came to 7 bases and at J to 2 bases, leaving 11 bases not matched to a gene. Germline V lookup: CDR1 MGHDK, CDR2 SYGVNS. This CDR3 is CASMGDSHSPYEQYF. CDR3 bases: TGTGCCAGCATGGGGGACAGCCATAGCCCCTACGAGCAGTACTTC.

This clone was found many times. This sequence joins TRBV19 and TRBJ2-1, with TRBD1 identical over 8 bases. Germline loops: CDR1 LNHDA, CDR2 SQIVND (reference sequence). The CDR3 is 14 residues long. Trimming took 8 bases from V and 6 from J; bases not matched to a gene: 9. CDR3 bases: TGTGCCAGTGGGCAGGGACAGGTATTCAATGAGCAGTTCTTC. Its protein is CASGQGQVFNEQFF.